The next 17 T cell receptor beta chains were all read from a single sample in a study of blood T cell repertoires in COVID-19. The assay was immunoSEQ multiplex PCR, and TCRdb's table has in-frame clones only and misses some. This sample has about 130,000 clones, with approximately 87% found just once. Sequenced material: peripheral blood. Receptors were obtained from a man aged 50-59 years with active COVID-19.

This clone was recorded only once. The chain uses TRBV11-2 and TRBJ2-2; D is perhaps TRBD2 (6 bases). V lost 1 base, J lost 5 bases, and 11 bases lay in between. Germline V gives CDR1 SGHAT, CDR2 FQNNGV. The CDR3 is made up of 15 amino acids. The CDR3 DNA follows: TGTGCCAGCAGCTTAGGGGGGGATAAGACCGGGGAGCTGTTTTTT. Its translation is CASSLGGDKTGELFF.

The J gene is TRBJ2-3, the V gene TRBV18; D may be TRBD2 (6 bases). Per the germline V gene, CDR1 is KGHSH and CDR2 is LQKENI. The CDR3 extends over 13 amino acids. V lost 3 bases and J lost 6, with 10 bases in between. The CDR3 region is CASSPGRDDTQYF. CDR3 DNA: TGTGCCAGCTCACCCGGGAGAGACGATACGCAGTATTTT.

The gene calls are TRBV12-5 and TRBJ2-5; D might be TRBD1 (6 bases). In germline, CDR1 is LGHNT, CDR2 FRNRAP. This CDR3 region has 16 residues. The V and J ends lost 0 bases and 5 bases respectively, with 16 bases between them. The CDR3 region has the DNA TGTGCTAGTGGTTTGGTCCTACAGGGTCTGTTGGAGACCCAGTACTTC. This translates into CASGLVLQGLLETQYF. Drawing the rest from reference TRBV12-5 and TRBJ2-5, the complete variable domain is DARVTQTPRHKVTEMGQEVTMRCQPILGHNTVFWYRQTMMQGLELLAYFRNRAPLDDSGMPKDRFSAEMPDATLATLKIQPSEPRDSAVYFCASGLVLQGLLETQYFGPGTRLLVL.

The chain combines TRBV5-1 with TRBJ2-6; 8 bases are a match to TRBD2. With 4 bases clipped from V and 0 bases from J, the junction kept 9 bases outside the gene matches. The CDR3 spans 18 residues. Germline V lookup: CDR1 SGHRS, CDR2 YFSETQ. For the CDR3, the DNA is TGCGCCAGCAGCGCCACCGGGACTAGACTCTCTGGGGCCAACGTCCTGACTTTC. Translating gives CASSATGTRLSGANVLTF.

The rearrangement joins TRBV21-1 to TRBJ1-2; the D call of TRBD1 is as the table states it, not checked on the DNA. TRBV21-1 is noted as a pseudogene. The CDR3 contains 15 residues. The CDR3 here is CASSKCVAPSRGYTF. CDR3 nucleotides: TGTGCCAGCAGCAAATGTGTGGCCCCATCCCGAGGCTACACCTTC.

The CDR3, as DNA: TGTGCCAGCAGTTACGGGCGGGACCCCCCAACTGAAGCTTTCTTT. Encoded protein: CASSYGRDPPTEAFF. V gene TRBV6-5 combines with J gene TRBJ1-1; D might be TRBD1 (5 bases). Looked up from germline, CDR1 is MNHEY and CDR2 is SVGAGI. The CDR3 runs to 15 residues. The germline V and J ends were trimmed by 2 bases and 5 bases, with 15 bases remaining between them.

This clone has a single count. This rearrangement joins TRBV6-5 to TRBJ1-5; D perhaps matches TRBD1 (5 bases). Trimming removed 5 bases from V and 5 bases from J, with 10 bases in between. The CDR3 contains 13 residues. Germline values: CDR1 MNHEY, CDR2 SVGAGI. CDR3 amino acids: CASSLGGYQPQHF. DNA of the CDR3: TGTGCCAGCAGTCTCGGGGGTTATCAGCCCCAGCATTTT.

The chain's CDR3 is CASSAGLVYEQYF. The DNA of the CDR3 is TGTGCCAGCAGCGCGGGACTAGTCTACGAGCAGTACTTC. The chain is built from TRBV11-2 and TRBJ2-7; 8 bases are a match to TRBD2. The CDR3 covers 13 residues. CDR1 SGHAT and CDR2 FQNNGV come from the germline V gene. Germline trimming cut 5 bases from V and 3 bases from J; bases unmatched to any gene: 3.

This rearrangement joins TRBV12-3 or TRBV12-4 to TRBJ1-5; D unresolved. Between the trimmed V and J ends, which lost 6 bases and 5 bases, there was a span of 8 bases. The CDR3 contains 12 residues. CDR3 DNA: TGTGCCAGCAGGCTAGCGGATCAGCCCCAGCATTTT. This sequence encodes CASRLADQPQHF.

This clone was detected only once. Within the sample, other DNA sequences also encode this same CDR3. This chain connects TRBV3-1 (or the pseudogene TRBV3-2) to TRBJ2-3; D is unclear. The length of the CDR3 is 13 residues. Germline lookup yields CDR1 LGHDT and CDR2 YNNKEL (reference sequence). V was shortened by 2 bases and J by 0 bases, with 3 bases between the two germline ends. The CDR3 reads CASSQRSTDTQYF. CDR3 in DNA: TGTGCCAGCAGCCAACGTAGCACAGATACGCAGTATTTT.

V and J are TRBV29-1 and TRBJ1-5; 7 bases fit TRBD1. The CDR3 has 16 residues. V shed 8 bases and J 2 bases; nucleotides not matched to a gene: 15. Germline V CDR1 and CDR2: SQVTM, ANQGSEA. The CDR3 DNA reads as TGCAGCCCTCGGGTTGACAGGGCGAGCGGCAATCAGCCCCAGCATTTT. It codes for CSPRVDRASGNQPQHF. Supplemented by reference TRBV29-1 and TRBJ1-5, the full variable domain reads SAVISQKPSRDICQRGTSLTIQCQVDSQVTMMFWYRQQPGQSLTLIATANQGSEATYESGFVIDKFPISRPNLTFSTLTVSNMSPEDSSIYLCSPRVDRASGNQPQHFGDGTRLSIL.

The gene calls are TRBV7-9 and TRBJ2-2; possibly TRBD2 for D (5 bases). The CDR3 has 15 residues. V dropped 5 bases and J dropped 0 bases, with 10 bases sitting between them. The V gene's germline CDR1 is SEHNR and CDR2 FQNEAQ (reference sequence). CDR3 in amino acids: CASSPIATNTGELFF. The CDR3 coding sequence is TGTGCCAGCAGCCCCATAGCGACGAACACCGGGGAGCTGTTTTTT.

This clone was counted a few times. The rearrangement links TRBV4-2 to TRBJ2-7, with 9 bases fitting TRBD1. Germline V gene lookup returns CDR1 LGHNA and CDR2 YNFKEQ. V gave up 0 bases and J gave up 7 bases; unmatched junction bases: 7. The CDR3 runs to 15 residues. CDR3 sequence: CASSQDGTGPREQYF. CDR3 DNA sequence: TGTGCCAGCAGCCAAGATGGGACAGGGCCTAGAGAGCAGTACTTC.

Worth noting for this clone: Sequence at one end of the junction differs from germline and may be a read error. In DNA, the CDR3 is TGTGCTAGCAGCTTAGGACTAGCGGGGGGCGAGACCCAGTACTTC. It translates to CASSLGLAGGETQYF. The chain carries TRBV7-7 and TRBJ2-5, with TRBD2 matching 14 bases. The CDR3 is made up of 15 amino acids. CDR1 is SSHAT, CDR2 FNYEAQ, per germline (reference sequence).

This clone appeared once. For the CDR3, the DNA is TGTGCCACCCAGAGGCTAGCGGGGGCCTTCACAGATACGCAGTATTTT. This codes for CATQRLAGAFTDTQYF. The V and J genes are TRBV19 and TRBJ2-3; TRBD2 matches 10 bases. This CDR3 has 16 amino acids. Trimming at V came to 10 bases and at J to 2 bases, leaving 12 bases not matched to a gene. Germline CDR1 LNHDA, CDR2 SQIVND (reference sequence).

This chain uses TRBV7-8 with TRBJ2-2, with 9 bases lining up with TRBD1. There are 17 residues in the CDR3. The V gene's germline CDR1 is SGHVS and CDR2 FQNEAQ. The J segment lost 6 bases and the V segment lost 10 bases, leaving 18 bases of the junction unmatched. The DNA of the CDR3 is TGTGCCATCCCTCCCGGGACCCGGGACAGGGCCCCCGGGGAGCTGTTTTTT. This sequence encodes CAIPPGTRDRAPGELFF.

V and J are TRBV19 and TRBJ1-5, with 9 bases aligning to TRBD1. V dropped 5 bases and J dropped 1; count of bases not matched to a gene: 6. The CDR3 runs to 16 residues. The germline V gene has CDR1 LNHDA and CDR2 SQIVND (reference sequence). CDR3 in DNA: TGTGCCAGTAGTCCCAGGACAGGGGTGAGCAATCAGCCCCAGCATTTT. It specifies CASSPRTGVSNQPQHF. Supplemented by reference TRBV19 and TRBJ1-5, the full variable domain reads DGGITQSPKYLFRKEGQNVTLSCEQNLNHDAMYWYRQDPGQGLRLIYYSQIVNDFQKGDIAEGYSVSREKKESFPLTVTSAQKNPTAFYLCASSPRTGVSNQPQHFGDGTRLSIL.